This record covers a single T cell receptor beta chain. Time point denoted: pretreatment peripheral blood. The data are from a study of PD-L1 blockade in urothelial cancer. TCRdb's table, derived via immunoSEQ multiplex PCR, lists solely in-frame clones and lacks some. Here the sample spans tens of thousands of clones, roughly 79% being singletons. The CDR3 runs to 14 residues. CDR1 is SGHRS, CDR2 YFSETQ, per germline. The V gene lost 0 bases and the J gene lost 6 bases, with 12 bases spanning the gap. The chain uses TRBV5-1 and TRBJ1-2; D gene uncertain. This clonotype was sampled from a man in his 70s with urothelial cancer. The source was PBMCs, collected around atezolizumab (anti-PD-L1) treatment. DNA for the CDR3: TGCGCCAGCAGCTTGGGGAGGGCGGAGGATGGCTACACCTTC. Translating gives CASSLGRAEDGYTF.